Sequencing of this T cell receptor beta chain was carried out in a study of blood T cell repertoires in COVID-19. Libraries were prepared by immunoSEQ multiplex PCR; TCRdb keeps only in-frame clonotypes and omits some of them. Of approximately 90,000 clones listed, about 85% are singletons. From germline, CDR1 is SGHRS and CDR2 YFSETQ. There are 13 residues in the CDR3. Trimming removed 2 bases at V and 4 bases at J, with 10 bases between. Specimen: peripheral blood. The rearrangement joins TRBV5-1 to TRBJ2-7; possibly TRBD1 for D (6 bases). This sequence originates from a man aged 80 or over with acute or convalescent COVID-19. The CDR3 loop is CASSFGRGYEQYF. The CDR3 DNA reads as TGCGCCAGCAGCTTCGGCAGGGGATACGAGCAGTACTTC.